Shown below are 28 T cell receptor beta chains from a single sample sequenced in a study of regulatory T cells in long-lasting Graves disease. The sample's time point: newly diagnosed GD, antithyroid drugs for less than 3 months. After RNA was extracted from PBMCs, the TCR library was made from it. The authors built TCR beta libraries using iRepertoire HTBI primers and Arm-PCR of CDR3 regions. TCRdb re-called the multiplex PCR reads through MiXCR, storing one row per CDR3 protein. The sample lists about 300,000 distinct CDR3 sequences; over 15% were seen once. Sequenced material: peripheral blood mononuclear cells (PBMCs), taken at new diagnosis, from a patient treated with antithyroid drugs. These receptors all stem from a female donor with Graves disease.

This clonotype was seen many times. This chain uses TRBV30 with TRBJ1-1; D not resolved. V gave up 0 bases and J gave up 4 bases, with 9 bases separating them. The CDR3 runs 13 residues. Germline CDR1 and CDR2: GTSNPN and SVGIG (reference sequence). In nucleotides, the CDR3 is TGTGCCTGGAGTGTGAAGGGAACCACTGAAGCTTTCTTT. Protein product: CAWSVKGTTEAFF.

Concerning this clonotype itself: A much larger clone lies a single base off, so this may be a read error. V and J are TRBV30 and TRBJ2-1, with D unclear. CDR1 and CDR2 (germline): GTSNPN, SVGIG (reference sequence). The length of the CDR3 is 12 residues. This chain's CDR3 is CALSGGANEQFF. In nucleotides, the CDR3 is TGTGCCTTGAGTGGCGGTGCGAATGAGCAGTTCTTC.

This clonotype was observed many times. This chain connects TRBV7-8 to TRBJ2-7, with D hard to call. Germline V gene lookup returns CDR1 SGHVS and CDR2 FQNEAQ. Between the trimmed V and J ends, which lost 1 base and 7 bases, there was a span of 14 bases. The CDR3 spans 14 residues. CDR3 bases: TGTGCCAGCAGCTTAGGCGGAACCAGCTTAGAGCAGTACTTC. Translated: CASSLGGTSLEQYF. The full variable domain, completed using reference TRBV7-8 and TRBJ2-7, is GAGVSQSPRYKVAKRGQDVALRCDPISGHVSLFWYQQALGQGPEFLTYFQNEAQLDKSGLPSDRFFAERPEGSVSTLKIQRTQQEDSAVYLCASSLGGTSLEQYFGPGTRLTVT.

The rearrangement links TRBV28 to TRBJ2-7; D is uncertain. This CDR3 comprises 13 residues. CDR1 and CDR2 (germline): MDHEN, SYDVKM. Trimming removed 7 bases from V and 1 base from J, with 11 bases in between. DNA of the CDR3: TGTGCCAGCACCTCCATAACATCCTACGAGCAGTACTTC. Residues: CASTSITSYEQYF.

This clonotype was detected many times. V and J are TRBV29-1 and TRBJ1-2; possible D gene TRBD1, 5 bases. Trimming removed 5 bases from V and 8 bases from J, with 18 bases in between. This CDR3 has 13 residues. Per the germline V gene, CDR1 is SQVTM and CDR2 is ANQGSEA. The CDR3 nucleotides read TGCAGCGTTCTAGAACCGGGGACGGGGGGCTACACCTTC. Its translation is CSVLEPGTGGYTF.

This clonotype was counted many times. This chain links TRBV27 with TRBJ1-1; D is possibly TRBD1 (6 bases). V lost 8 bases, J lost 3 bases, and 16 bases lay in between. This CDR3 has 14 amino acids. Germline assignment: CDR1 MNHEY and CDR2 SMNVEV (reference sequence). The CDR3 sequence: CASARIRGDTEAFF. For the CDR3, the DNA is TGTGCCAGCGCTAGGATCAGGGGAGACACTGAAGCTTTCTTT.

This clonotype came up many times. The genes are TRBV19 and TRBJ2-2; D gene uncertain. V dropped 7 bases and J dropped 4 bases, with 10 bases sitting between them. Germline V gene sequence: CDR1 LNHDA, CDR2 SQIVND (reference sequence). The CDR3 totals 13 residues. This CDR3 is CASIVSSTGELFF. The CDR3 DNA sequence: TGTGCCAGTATTGTGAGCAGCACCGGGGAGCTGTTTTTT. Filled out from reference TRBV19 and TRBJ2-2, the complete variable domain reads DGGITQSPKYLFRKEGQNVTLSCEQNLNHDAMYWYRQDPGQGLRLIYYSQIVNDFQKGDIAEGYSVSREKKESFPLTVTSAQKNPTAFYLCASIVSSTGELFFGEGSRLTVL.

This sequence joins TRBV6-2 or TRBV6-3 and TRBJ2-3; D is undetermined. V lost 9 bases and J lost 3, with 10 bases in between. Germline V gives CDR1 MNHEY, CDR2 SVGEGT. The CDR3 covers 12 residues. The CDR3 sequence: CASAPTTDTQYF. CDR3 nucleotides: TGTGCCAGTGCGCCCACAACAGATACGCAGTATTTT.

The chain has TRBV5-1 and TRBJ2-1, with no clear D. This CDR3 has 14 amino acids. Germline lookup yields CDR1 SGHRS and CDR2 YFSETQ. Trimming removed 0 bases at V and 8 bases at J, with 12 bases between. In nucleotides, the CDR3 is TGCGCCAGCAGCTTGGGGCCTAGGATTGATGAGCAGTTCTTC. The encoded protein is CASSLGPRIDEQFF.

On this clonotype itself: The conserved final phenylalanine or tryptophan is absent from the CDR3, which likely points to a read error. The chain uses TRBV12-3 or TRBV12-4 and TRBJ2-1; 7 positions match TRBD1. The CDR3 spans 12 residues. V dropped 5 bases and J dropped 7; count of bases not matched to a gene: 2. In nucleotides, the CDR3 is TGTGCCAGCAGTACAGGGGCAAATGAGCAGTTCCTC. It specifies CASSTGANEQFL.

This clonotype turned up a few times. V is TRBV19 and J is TRBJ1-5, with TRBD1 matching 8 bases. Losses at the gene ends were 5 bases for V and 0 bases for J; bases not matched to a gene: 6. CDR3 length: 16 amino acids. Germline V gene lookup returns CDR1 LNHDA and CDR2 SQIVND (reference sequence). In nucleotides, the CDR3 is TGTGCCAGTAGTGCCCGGACAGGGTTTAGCAATCAGCCCCAGCATTTT. Translating gives CASSARTGFSNQPQHF.

This clonotype showed up many times. The chain combines TRBV9 with TRBJ2-2; TRBD2 matches at 9 bases. The ends lost 5 bases at V and 6 bases at J; junction bases unmatched: 5. Germline-derived CDR1 and CDR2 are SGDLS and YYNGEE. The CDR3 is made up of 14 amino acids. CDR3 nucleotides: TGTGCCAGCAGATTAGCGGGAGATTCCGGGGAGCTGTTTTTT. Residues: CASRLAGDSGELFF.

This clonotype was picked up many times. This sequence joins TRBV10-3 and TRBJ2-1; D may match TRBD1 or TRBD2 (5 bases each). The CDR3 runs 15 residues. From germline, CDR1 is ENHRY and CDR2 SYGVKD. With 3 bases removed from V and 0 bases from J, the gap between germline ends came to 9 bases. The CDR3 loop is CAISELGTSYNEQFF. CDR3 DNA: TGTGCCATCAGTGAATTGGGGACCTCCTACAATGAGCAGTTCTTC.

This clonotype was seen repeatedly, ten times or more. This chain uses TRBV3-1 with TRBJ2-1; 9 nucleotides align to TRBD2. J lost 2 bases, V lost 0 bases, and 5 bases had no gene match. Germline V CDR1 and CDR2: LGHDT, YNNKEL (reference sequence). This CDR3 is built from 17 residues. The CDR3 loop reads CASSQEVASGTYNEQFF. The CDR3 DNA follows: TGTGCCAGCAGCCAAGAGGTCGCTAGCGGGACCTACAATGAGCAGTTCTTC.

With respect to this clonotype: A much larger clone differs by one base, so this may be a read error. The rearrangement joins TRBV3-1 to TRBJ2-5, with 8 bases identical to TRBD1. The CDR3 sequence is 17 residues long. V was pared by 4 bases and J by 1 base, with 11 bases of the junction left unmatched. CDR1 is LGHDT, CDR2 YNNKEL, per germline (reference sequence). CDR3 in DNA: TGTGCCAGCAGCCTAGCGTCCAGGACAGGGCGCCAAGAGACCCAGTACTTC. Translating it yields CASSLASRTGRQETQYF.

V is TRBV6-1 and J is TRBJ1-4, with a possible D match to TRBD1 (5 bases). Trimming shortened V by 7 bases and J by 0 bases, and 18 bases separated the two germline ends. The CDR3 is made up of 17 amino acids. CDR1 is MNHNS, CDR2 SASEGT, per germline. CDR3 protein: CASMFMQGGTTNEKLFF. The DNA of the CDR3 is TGTGCCAGCATGTTCATGCAGGGTGGGACAACTAATGAAAAACTGTTTTTT.

This clonotype was seen repeatedly, ten times or more. Here the CDR3 reads CASSISPARSYEQYF. As DNA, the CDR3 is TGTGCCAGTAGTATATCCCCAGCTAGGTCCTACGAGCAGTACTTC. The chain uses TRBV19 and TRBJ2-7; D gene uncertain. The CDR3 totals 15 residues. V lost 2 bases, J lost 1 base, and 12 bases lay in between. Germline CDR1 and CDR2: LNHDA and SQIVND (reference sequence).

The table lists this clonotype with many counts. The chain uses TRBV27 and TRBJ2-1; 9 bases line up with TRBD1. The V and J ends lost 4 bases and 7 bases, in that order; junction bases with no gene match: 11. This CDR3 region has 16 residues. Germline assignment: CDR1 MNHEY and CDR2 SMNVEV (reference sequence). The CDR3 is CASSSPLRDRVNEQFF. CDR3 DNA sequence: TGTGCCAGCAGTTCACCCTTGCGGGACAGGGTAAATGAGCAGTTCTTC.

This clonotype was detected many times. The chain combines TRBV27 with TRBJ1-1; the match to TRBD1 covers 12 bases. The germline V gene has CDR1 MNHEY and CDR2 SMNVEV (reference sequence). V was pared by 6 bases and J by 2 bases, with 7 bases of the junction left unmatched. The CDR3 loop spans 16 amino acids. CDR3 loop: CASSPGTGGRNTEAFF. CDR3 coding DNA: TGTGCCAGCAGCCCCGGGACAGGGGGCCGTAACACTGAAGCTTTCTTT.

The chain uses TRBV2 and TRBJ2-5; 10 nucleotides agree with TRBD1. The CDR3 spans 15 residues. The germline CDR1 and CDR2 sequences are SNHLY and FYNNEI. V was pared by 6 bases and J by 4 bases, with 8 bases of the junction left unmatched. The CDR3 DNA is TGTGCCAGCAGGGAGGTGACAGGGGGCGGAGAGACCCAGTACTTC. Residues: CASREVTGGGETQYF.

The sample holds many counts of this clonotype. The genes are TRBV9 and TRBJ2-7; either TRBD1 or TRBD2 may supply D (5 bases each). The CDR3 has 17 residues. V shed 1 base and J shed 1 base, with 18 bases lying between them. Germline V CDR1 and CDR2: SGDLS, YYNGEE. The CDR3 DNA sequence: TGTGCCAGCAGCGTATCTTCGGGACCTTCCGCTTCCTACGAGCAGTACTTC. Translated: CASSVSSGPSASYEQYF.

This clonotype appeared many times. The CDR3 DNA is TGTGCCAGCAGCCATACTAGCGGGGTCGACAATGAGCAGTTCTTC. Translated, it gives CASSHTSGVDNEQFF. The chain links TRBV11-2 to TRBJ2-1; 10 bases match TRBD2. The germline CDR1 and CDR2 sequences are SGHAT and FQNNGV. The CDR3 loop spans 15 amino acids. V was pared by 5 bases and J by 5 bases, with 6 bases of the junction left unmatched.

This clonotype was observed many times. The chain links TRBV11-2 to TRBJ2-5; D is perhaps TRBD2 (5 bases). The V gene's germline CDR1 is SGHAT and CDR2 FQNNGV. The CDR3 has 15 residues. V was clipped by 3 bases and J by 5 bases, with 16 bases between them. The CDR3 sequence is CASSFNWPGWETQYF. Written as DNA, the CDR3 is TGTGCCAGCAGCTTTAACTGGCCGGGGTGGGAGACCCAGTACTTC.

The rearrangement uses TRBV28 and TRBJ1-4; TRBD1 aligns across 7 bases. V lost 8 bases, J lost 2 bases, and 2 bases stayed unmatched. The CDR3 runs to 13 residues. Germline V gene lookup returns CDR1 MDHEN and CDR2 SYDVKM. The CDR3 loop is CASGDSTNEKLFF. In DNA, the CDR3 is TGTGCCAGCGGGGACAGTACTAATGAAAAACTGTTTTTT.

There are many counts of this clonotype. The CDR3 DNA is TGTGCCAGCAGTTTAACGGACTCGGGAGGGGAGCAGTACTTC. Translating gives CASSLTDSGGEQYF. V is TRBV7-2 and J is TRBJ2-7; 8 positions match TRBD2. The trim removed 6 bases at V and 7 bases at J, leaving 11 bases unmatched. Germline V gives CDR1 SGHTA, CDR2 FQGNSA. The CDR3 totals 14 residues.

This clonotype was detected many times. CDR3 DNA sequence: TGCGCCAGCAATTTCGGCCCCATGAACACTGAAGCTTTCTTT. This gives the protein CASNFGPMNTEAFF. The rearrangement joins TRBV5-1 to TRBJ1-1; no definite D call. Germline lookup yields CDR1 SGHRS and CDR2 YFSETQ. The ends were cut back, 6 bases at V and 0 bases at J, with 12 bases in the middle. This CDR3 region has 14 residues.

This clonotype was seen a few times. In DNA, the CDR3 is TGTGCCAGCAGTCCGCTGGGGAGCAGCAATCAGCCCCAGCATTTT. Translated, it gives CASSPLGSSNQPQHF. The V gene is TRBV6-1, the J gene TRBJ1-5; D is unclear. V lost 5 bases and J 1 base, leaving 12 bases between the germline ends. Germline V gene lookup returns CDR1 MNHNS and CDR2 SASEGT. CDR3 length: 15 residues.

This clonotype was detected many times. V usage is TRBV5-1 and J usage is TRBJ1-1; 7 nucleotides align to TRBD1. The J segment lost 2 bases and the V segment lost 0 bases, leaving 10 bases of the junction unmatched. The CDR3 is 17 amino acids. In germline, CDR1 is SGHRS, CDR2 YFSETQ. CDR3 loop: CASSLAATGDINTEAFF. The CDR3 DNA is TGCGCCAGCAGCTTGGCTGCAACAGGGGATATAAACACTGAAGCTTTCTTT.